Listed below are T cell receptor beta chains from one sample, sequenced in a study of cytomegalovirus exposure and HLA in healthy donors. Profiling relied on immunoSEQ multiplex PCR, and the TCRdb table lists in-frame clones only, not all of them. The sample has 55,000 to 75,000 clones, 85% to 95% seen once. The sequenced sample was PBMCs. The receptors were sampled from a man younger than 30 in good health and CMV-seropositive. CDR3s include the opening cysteine and the closing phenylalanine or tryptophan. A D gene is named only where the DNA matches it firmly. Some rows have no size entry. The others give once, few or many, or a class for an expanded clone.

J | D | size | V | DNA | CDR3
TRBJ1-2 | . | . | TRBV6-5 | TGTGCCAGCAGTTACTCGACGGGGGGCGGAGGCTACACCTTC | CASSYSTGGGGYTF
TRBJ2-1 | TRBD2 | . | TRBV18 | TGTGCCAGCTCTCCCCCTAGCGGGCCTTCTCGCTCCTACAATGAGCAGTTCTTC | CASSPPSGPSRSYNEQFF
TRBJ2-1 | TRBD1 | few | TRBV7-7 | TGTGCTAGCAGCATGACAGGGGGCTTTCAAAATGAGCAGTTCTTC | CASSMTGGFQNEQFF
TRBJ2-7 | TRBD1 | . | TRBV6-6 | TGTGCCAGCACCTGGGGGACAGGCTACGAGCAGTACTTC | CASTWGTGYEQYF
TRBJ2-5 | TRBD1 | . | TRBV5-1 | TGCGCCAGCACCTGGACAGGGGAAGAGACCCAGTACTTC | CASTWTGEETQYF
TRBJ2-5 | . | . | TRBV9 | TGTGCCAGCAGCGTAGGGGGGGGCCCCGAGACCCAGTACTTC | CASSVGGGPETQYF
TRBJ1-1 | TRBD1 | . | TRBV10-3 | TGTGCCATCGGCACCGGGACAGTGAACACTGAAGCTTTCTTT | CAIGTGTVNTEAFF
TRBJ2-1 | . | . | TRBV5-8 | TGTGCCAGCAGCTTCGGGATCGGGGAGTGGGATGAGCAGTTCTTC | CASSFGIGEWDEQFF
TRBJ2-3 | TRBD1 | . | TRBV19 | TGTGCCAGTTCAACGACGGGACAGGGGCGGAATACGCAGTATTTT | CASSTTGQGRNTQYF
TRBJ1-1 | TRBD1 | . | TRBV19 | TGTGCCAGTAGTATAACAGGACAGGGAAGCGCTGAAGCTTTCTTT | CASSITGQGSAEAFF
TRBJ2-1 | . | once | TRBV28 | TGTGCCAGCAGTTTTTTGAGGGGGGGCTACAATGAGCAGTTCTTC | CASSFLRGGYNEQFF
TRBJ2-1 | . | . | TRBV28 | TGTGCCAGCAGTTTTATCCGCTCGGGAGCTACTTGGGGTGAGCAGTTCTTC | CASSFIRSGATWGEQFF
TRBJ1-2 | TRBD1 | . | TRBV19 | TGTGCCAGTTCGACAGGGGGCCGGACTGGCTACACCTTC | CASSTGGRTGYTF
TRBJ2-5 | TRBD2 | . | TRBV4-1 | TGCGCCAGCAGCCAAGGGACCGCTAGCGGGAGAAAGGAGACCCAGTACTTC | CASSQGTASGRKETQYF
TRBJ2-2 | TRBD2 | . | TRBV28 | TGTGCCAGCAGTTCCCCGGTGGGACTAGCGGGAGCCCTGAACACCGGGGAGCTGTTTTTT | CASSSPVGLAGALNTGELFF
TRBJ2-1 | . | . | TRBV5-4 | TGTGCCAGCAGCTTGGAGGGGGTGGCGGGCTTAAGCTCCTACAATGAGCAGTTCTTC | CASSLEGVAGLSSYNEQFF
TRBJ1-1 | TRBD1 | . | TRBV4-1 | TGCGCCAGCAGCCAATACAAGGGACAGGGGGCGCCGGGCACTGAAGCTTTCTTT | CASSQYKGQGAPGTEAFF
TRBJ2-2 | TRBD1 | once | TRBV29-1 | TGCAGCGGGACAGGGGGAGGTGCCGGGGAGCTGTTTTTT | CSGTGGGAGELFF
TRBJ2-3 | . | . | TRBV2 | TGTGCCAGCAGTGCTGCAGGGGGGAGCACAGATACGCAGTATTTT | CASSAAGGSTDTQYF
TRBJ2-5 | . | . | TRBV29-1 | TGCAGCGTTGCCGACAGTACGGAGACCCAGTACTTC | CSVADSTETQYF
TRBJ2-1 | TRBD2 | . | TRBV18 | TGTGCCAGCTCAGCAGCGGGAGGGCCCTACAATGAGCAGTTCTTC | CASSAAGGPYNEQFF
TRBJ2-5 | . | . | TRBV7-8 | TGTGCCAGCAGCTCGGGTGTGAAGGAGACCCAGTACTTC | CASSSGVKETQYF
TRBJ2-5 | TRBD2 | . | TRBV5-1 | TGCGCCAGCAGCTTAGGACTAGCGGCCCCGGAGACCCAGTACTTC | CASSLGLAAPETQYF
TRBJ2-7 | . | . | TRBV6-5 | TGTGCCAGCAGTTCAGGGGCGGGCGAGCAGTACTTC | CASSSGAGEQYF
TRBJ1-1 | . | . | TRBV10-2 | TGCGCCAGCAGCAGCCGACAGAATGAAGCTTTCTTT | CASSSRQNEAFF
TRBJ1-4 | . | . | TRBV10-2 | TGCGCCAGCAGTGAGAACCACAGTTTTAATGAAAAACTGTTTTTT | CASSENHSFNEKLFF
TRBJ2-2 | TRBD2 | . | TRBV9 | TGTGCCAGCAGCGTAGAGGCTAGCGGATCCGGGGAGCTGTTTTTT | CASSVEASGSGELFF
TRBJ2-3 | TRBD1 | . | TRBV27 | TGTGCCAGCAGGGACAGGGGGTTGAACACAGATACGCAGTATTTT | CASRDRGLNTDTQYF
TRBJ1-5 | . | . | TRBV19 | TGTGCCAGTAGTATAGACTGGGGGCGAAACAATCAGCCCCAGCATTTT | CASSIDWGRNNQPQHF
TRBJ2-1 | TRBD2 | . | TRBV19 | TGTGCCAGTAGTATACCTCTAGCGGGAGGGAATGAGCAGTTCTTC | CASSIPLAGGNEQFF
TRBJ2-7 | TRBD2 | . | TRBV5-1 | TGCGCCAGCAGCTTGTTCGGAAGACTAGCGGGAAACTACGAGCAGTACTTC | CASSLFGRLAGNYEQYF